These 13 T cell receptor beta chains originate from one sample sequenced in a study of T cells after posttransplantation cyclophosphamide. Some clones are missing from TCRdb's copy, which holds only in-frame ones; the method was immunoSEQ multiplex PCR. The table lists 20,000 to 30,000 clones, with no singletons. The sample taken for sequencing was PBMCs. The receptors derive from a man aged 45-65 years in good health, CMV-negative, and a related stem cell transplant donor.

This clone was detected many times. The rearrangement joins TRBV27 to TRBJ2-3, with TRBD2 matching over 11 bases. The germline V gene has CDR1 MNHEY and CDR2 SMNVEV (reference sequence). The CDR3 sequence is 18 residues long. The junction had 11 bases not matched to a gene; V was cut back by 2 bases and J by 4 bases. The CDR3, as DNA: TGTGCCAGCAGTTTAACGACCCTACTAGCGGGGGCCCCAGATACGCAGTATTTT. This translates into CASSLTTLLAGAPDTQYF.

This clone was picked up many times. This chain links TRBV6-6 with TRBJ2-5, with a weak D call TRBD1 (5 bases). V gave up 6 bases and J gave up 5 bases, with 13 bases separating them. Germline V CDR1 and CDR2: MNHNY, SVGAGI (reference sequence). The CDR3 totals 13 residues. In DNA form, the CDR3 reads TGTGCCAGCAGAAGACAGCGAGTCGAGACCCAGTACTTC. Translation gives CASRRQRVETQYF.

This clone has at least ten counts. This sequence joins TRBV30 and TRBJ2-1; 8 nucleotides match TRBD2. The V gene end was trimmed by 2 bases and the J gene end by 5 bases; junction bases not matched to a gene: 5. This CDR3 is 14 amino acids long. Germline CDR1 is GTSNPN and CDR2 is SVGIG (reference sequence). CDR3 sequence (DNA): TGTGCCTGGAGTCGGGGGACTAGAAACAATGAGCAGTTCTTC. This codes for CAWSRGTRNNEQFF.

This clone was counted at least ten times. This chain connects TRBV7-2 to TRBJ1-5; no firm D call. The CDR3 is 16 residues long. The germline V gene has CDR1 SGHTA and CDR2 FQGNSA. V lost 1 base to trimming and J lost 7 bases, with 17 bases between them. CDR3 region: CASSLGLVRHGQPQHF. The CDR3 DNA reads as TGTGCCAGCAGCTTAGGGTTGGTCAGGCATGGCCAGCCCCAGCATTTT.

This clone was counted many times. V is TRBV6-1 and J is TRBJ2-1, with 7 bases lining up with TRBD1. V shed 7 bases, J shed 7 bases, and the junction held 4 bases outside the gene matches. This CDR3 contains 12 residues. Germline V CDR1 and CDR2: MNHNS, SASEGT. The CDR3 nucleotides are TGTGCCAGCAAGACAGGGTGGAATGAGCAGTTCTTC. Amino acids: CASKTGWNEQFF.

This clone was picked up many times. This chain connects TRBV5-1 to TRBJ2-1; 8 bases line up with TRBD1. The CDR3 totals 14 residues. Trimming at V came to 4 bases and at J to 3 bases, leaving 3 bases not matched to a gene. CDR1 is SGHRS, CDR2 YFSETQ, per germline. The DNA of the CDR3 is TGCGCCAGCAGCCAAGGACAGGGCTACAATGAGCAGTTCTTC. It yields the protein CASSQGQGYNEQFF.

This clone was seen at least ten times. The genes are TRBV5-1 and TRBJ2-2; 7 positions agree with TRBD1. Germline V gene data show CDR1 as SGHRS and CDR2 as YFSETQ. V shed 1 base, J shed 7 bases, and the junction held 7 bases outside the gene matches. This CDR3 spans 15 amino acids. The CDR3 nucleotides read TGCGCCAGCAGCTTGTGGCCAGGGGGAAGCGGGGAGCTGTTTTTT. It translates to CASSLWPGGSGELFF.

This clone was detected many times. The rearrangement joins TRBV11-2 to TRBJ1-5; 8 bases are shared with TRBD1. This CDR3 contains 14 residues. Germline values: CDR1 SGHAT, CDR2 FQNNGV. V dropped 1 base and J dropped 7; count of bases not matched to a gene: 3. Here the CDR3 reads CASSLGTGRQPQHF. CDR3 nucleotide sequence: TGTGCCAGCAGCTTAGGGACAGGGCGCCAGCCCCAGCATTTT.

This clone showed up just a few times. This may be a read error: a much more frequent sequence differs by one nucleotide. The chain couples TRBV28 to TRBJ1-1, with D maybe TRBD1 (6 bases). This CDR3 has 13 residues. V lost 8 bases, J lost 6 bases, and 16 bases lay in between. Looked up from germline, CDR1 is MDHEN and CDR2 is SYDVKM. The CDR3, as DNA: TGTGCCAGCTGGGCGGGGGCTGGCGCTGAAGCTTTCTTT. This encodes CASWAGAGAEAFF.

This clone was counted ten times or more. The genes are TRBV6-5 and TRBJ2-2, with 8 bases matching TRBD1. The ends lost 5 bases at V and 3 bases at J; junction bases unmatched: 5. The germline V gene encodes CDR1 MNHEY and CDR2 SVGAGI. The CDR3 consists of 15 residues. Written as DNA, the CDR3 is TGTGCCAGCAGTCAGGGGGCCGGGTACACCGGGGAGCTGTTTTTT. This translates into CASSQGAGYTGELFF.

This clone came up many times. The chain has TRBV9 and TRBJ2-5, with D tentatively TRBD1 (7 bases). Trimming pared 0 bases from V and 5 bases from J, leaving 11 bases between. This CDR3 spans 14 amino acids. Germline lookup yields CDR1 SGDLS and CDR2 YYNGEE. The CDR3 DNA follows: TGTGCCAGCAGCGTAGGAGCAGGGGGGGAGACCCAGTACTTC. The encoded protein is CASSVGAGGETQYF.

There are many counts of this clone. The chain has TRBV11-3 and TRBJ2-5; 8 nucleotides agree with TRBD1. The CDR3 runs 13 residues. Trimming at V came to 8 bases and at J to 1 base, leaving 3 bases not matched to a gene. Germline lookup yields CDR1 SGHNT and CDR2 YENEEA. In DNA, the CDR3 is TGTGCCAGCGCAGGGGGCACCCAAGAGACCCAGTACTTC. Amino acids: CASAGGTQETQYF.

This clone was seen at least ten times. The V and J genes are TRBV20-1 and TRBJ2-1; D is unresolved. CDR1 and CDR2 (germline): DFQATT, SNEGSKA (reference sequence). V was cut by 0 bases and J by 9 bases, with 6 bases left in between. The CDR3 has 11 amino acids. The chain's CDR3 is CSARDSGEQFF. For the CDR3, the DNA is TGCAGTGCTAGAGATTCGGGTGAGCAGTTCTTC.